Presented here are 14 T cell receptor beta chains from one specimen sequenced in a study of T cells after yellow fever vaccination. Via MiXCR, TCRdb re-called the 5' RACE reads, giving one row per CDR3 protein. The table lists 120,000 or so distinct CDR3 sequences, roughly 15% of them singletons. The source was CD8+ T cells sorted from PBMCs, collected 5 days after the yellow fever booster vaccination. Every receptor here comes from a man aged 18 to 35 who received the YFV17D yellow fever vaccine.

The chain couples TRBV18 to TRBJ2-5; D remains ambiguous. Trimming took off 8 bases at V and 5 bases at J, with 15 bases between the two ends. The CDR3 spans 13 residues. The V gene's germline CDR1 is KGHSH and CDR2 LQKENI. In DNA, the CDR3 is TGTGCCAGCACCACATGGGATACCGAGACCCAGTACTTC. Translation gives CASTTWDTETQYF.

This chain links TRBV7-9 with TRBJ2-4; D not resolved. The CDR3 runs 12 residues. V dropped 2 bases and J dropped 8 bases, with 7 bases sitting between them. Looked up from germline, CDR1 is SEHNR and CDR2 is FQNEAQ (reference sequence). This chain's CDR3 is CASSLRSDIQYF. In DNA form, the CDR3 reads TGTGCCAGCAGCTTACGATCGGACATTCAGTACTTC.

J is TRBJ1-2 and V is TRBV2, with TRBD1 as a possible D gene (5 bases). Germline assignment: CDR1 SNHLY and CDR2 FYNNEI. The V end was cut by 5 bases, the J end by 7 bases, with 17 bases between. The CDR3 totals 14 residues. In DNA form, the CDR3 reads TGTGCCAGCAGTTGGGGACCTTTCTCTGGTGGCTACACCTTC. This translates into CASSWGPFSGGYTF.

V usage is TRBV19 and J usage is TRBJ2-2; 7 bases align to TRBD1. CDR3 length: 15 residues. J lost 7 bases, V lost 3 bases, and 8 bases had no gene match. In germline, CDR1 is LNHDA, CDR2 SQIVND (reference sequence). CDR3 protein: CASSIGQGVVGELFF. CDR3 DNA sequence: TGTGCCAGTAGTATCGGTCAGGGGGTAGTCGGGGAGCTGTTTTTT.

The V gene is TRBV6-2 or TRBV6-3, the J gene TRBJ2-1; no firm D call. Trimming removed 4 bases from V and 8 bases from J, with 9 bases in between. This CDR3 region has 12 residues. The germline V gene has CDR1 MNHEY and CDR2 SVGEGT. The CDR3, as DNA: TGTGCCAGCAGTTCAGAGAACGATGAGCAGTTCTTC. As protein: CASSSENDEQFF.

The sample holds a few counts of this clonotype. The rearrangement joins TRBV4-1 to TRBJ1-5; D is undetermined. The CDR3 covers 13 residues. The germline V and J ends were trimmed by 3 bases and 2 bases, with 5 bases remaining between them. CDR1 and CDR2 from the germline V gene are MGHRA and YSYEKL. CDR3 residues: CASSHVGNQPQHF. The CDR3 DNA sequence: TGCGCCAGCAGCCATGTCGGCAATCAGCCCCAGCATTTT.

The chain uses TRBV6-2 or TRBV6-3 and TRBJ2-6; D is unresolved. The CDR3 is made up of 15 amino acids. Trimming left V 3 bases short and J 0 bases short, with 6 bases between. Germline CDR1 MNHEY, CDR2 SVGEGT. CDR3 DNA sequence: TGTGCCAGCAGTTATCGGATCTCTGGGGCCAACGTCCTGACTTTC. Protein sequence: CASSYRISGANVLTF.

This rearrangement joins TRBV29-1 to TRBJ1-1; perhaps TRBD1 as D (6 bases). The CDR3 runs 13 residues. The germline CDR1 and CDR2 sequences are SQVTM and ANQGSEA. Trimming took off 7 bases at V and 0 bases at J, with 12 bases between the two ends. As DNA, the CDR3 is TGCAGCGGTGAGGGGGGGATGAACACTGAAGCTTTCTTT. This encodes CSGEGGMNTEAFF.

This clonotype showed up just a few times. The chain combines TRBV7-9 with TRBJ2-1; no clear D. With 7 bases removed from V and 5 bases from J, the gap between germline ends came to 6 bases. CDR3 length: 11 residues. Germline CDR1 and CDR2: SEHNR and FQNEAQ (reference sequence). In nucleotides, the CDR3 is TGTGCCAGCAATCGGAACAATGAGCAGTTCTTC. Protein product: CASNRNNEQFF.

CDR3 residues: CASSVAGKLAERETQYF. Here the CDR3 DNA reads TGTGCCAGCAGCGTAGCCGGAAAACTAGCGGAACGTGAGACCCAGTACTTC. The J gene is TRBJ2-5, the V gene TRBV9; 8 bases line up with TRBD2. This CDR3 contains 17 residues. The junction had 12 bases not matched to a gene; V was cut back by 0 bases and J by 5 bases. Germline V gene sequence: CDR1 SGDLS, CDR2 YYNGEE.

This clonotype has ten or more counts. The V and J genes are TRBV5-1 and TRBJ2-1, with 12 bases identical to TRBD1. The CDR3 runs 16 residues. V lost 0 bases, J lost 5 bases, and 3 bases stayed unmatched. CDR1 is SGHRS, CDR2 YFSETQ, per germline. The CDR3 coding sequence is TGCGCCAGCAGCTTGGGGGACAGGGGGCTAGACAATGAGCAGTTCTTC. It specifies CASSLGDRGLDNEQFF.

The chain carries TRBV21-1 and TRBJ2-1; TRBD1, the D gene given by the table, was not confirmed from the DNA. TRBV21-1 is a listed pseudogene. The length of the CDR3 is 16 residues. The CDR3 sequence is CASSPWLGRSYNEQFF. The DNA for the CDR3 is TGTGCCAGCAGCCCCTGGTTGGGTAGGTCCTACAATGAGCAGTTCTTC.

The chain recombines TRBV20-1 with TRBJ2-5; TRBD2 matches at 7 bases. CDR1 DFQATT and CDR2 SNEGSKA come from the germline V gene (reference sequence). CDR3 length: 14 amino acids. J was trimmed by 2 bases and V by 4 bases; bases with no gene match: 7. The CDR3 DNA reads as TGCAGTGCTACTTCTAGCGGCGGGCAAGAGACCCAGTACTTC. Its protein is CSATSSGGQETQYF.

This clonotype was detected only a few times. V is TRBV5-1 and J is TRBJ2-7; 7 nucleotides match TRBD1. Trimming took 2 bases from V and 2 from J; bases not matched to a gene: 4. CDR3 length equals 14 residues. Germline assignment: CDR1 SGHRS and CDR2 YFSETQ. The CDR3 DNA reads TGCGCCAGCAGCTTAGGACAGGTGGCCTACGAGCAGTACTTC. Protein sequence: CASSLGQVAYEQYF.